This TCR beta chain originates from a study of shared clonotypes between healthy human individuals. The CDR3 spans 12 residues. Trimming pared 1 base from V and 5 bases from J, leaving 9 bases between. Germline V gives CDR1 GTSNPN, CDR2 SVGIG (reference sequence). At the deep level, the assay was run. Profiling relied on immunoSEQ multiplex PCR, and the TCRdb table lists in-frame clones only, not all of them. The repertoire includes about 2 million clones, approximately 95% of them detected once, and 0.9% to 1.3% sits in the top ten. Study-wide results and caveats: Despite large depth, sorted-subset datasets appeared incompletely sequenced.

CD45RO-negative, CCR7-selected cells formed the naive CD8 fraction, which excluded terminally differentiated effector memory CD45RA+ cells. Within Nashville, Tennessee resided all donors, each a Caucasian adult. With respect to this clone: The antigen remains undetermined.

The V gene is TRBV30, the J gene TRBJ2-7; D is uncertain. The specimen was naive CD8+ T cells sorted from blood. The sequence was obtained from a man in his late teens or twenties in good health. CDR3 residues: CAWSESLDEQYF. CDR3 coding DNA: TGTGCCTGGAGTGAAAGTCTCGACGAGCAGTACTTC.